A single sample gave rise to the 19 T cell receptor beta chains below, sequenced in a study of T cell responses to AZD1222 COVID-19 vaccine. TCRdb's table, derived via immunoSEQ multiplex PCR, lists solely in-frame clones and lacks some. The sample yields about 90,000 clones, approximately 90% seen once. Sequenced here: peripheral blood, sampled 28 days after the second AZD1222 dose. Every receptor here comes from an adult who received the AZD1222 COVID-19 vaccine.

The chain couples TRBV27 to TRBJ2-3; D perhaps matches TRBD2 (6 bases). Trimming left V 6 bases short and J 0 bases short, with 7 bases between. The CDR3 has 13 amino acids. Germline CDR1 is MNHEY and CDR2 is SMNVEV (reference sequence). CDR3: CASRRGSTDTQYF. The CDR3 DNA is TGTGCCAGCAGGCGGGGTAGCACAGATACGCAGTATTTT.

The CDR3 region is CATSDSGTDDLYGYTF. The DNA for the CDR3 is TGTGCCACCAGTGATTCTGGGACGGATGATCTCTATGGCTACACCTTC. The rearrangement joins TRBV24-1 to TRBJ1-2; the D gene is possibly TRBD1 (5 bases). With 2 bases removed from V and 4 bases from J, the gap between germline ends came to 16 bases. The CDR3 length is 16 residues. Germline-derived CDR1 and CDR2 are KGHDR and SFDVKD.

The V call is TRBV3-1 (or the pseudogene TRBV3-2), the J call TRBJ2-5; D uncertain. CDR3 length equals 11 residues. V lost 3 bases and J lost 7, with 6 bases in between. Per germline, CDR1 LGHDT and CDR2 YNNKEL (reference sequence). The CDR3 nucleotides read TGTGCCAGCAGCCACCTAGGGACCCAGTACTTC. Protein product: CASSHLGTQYF.

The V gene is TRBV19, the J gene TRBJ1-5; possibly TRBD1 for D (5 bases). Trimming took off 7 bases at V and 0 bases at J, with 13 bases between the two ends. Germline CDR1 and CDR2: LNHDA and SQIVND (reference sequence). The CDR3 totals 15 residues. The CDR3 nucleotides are TGTGCCAGTATGGCTGGGGGGTATAGCAATCAGCCCCAGCATTTT. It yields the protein CASMAGGYSNQPQHF.

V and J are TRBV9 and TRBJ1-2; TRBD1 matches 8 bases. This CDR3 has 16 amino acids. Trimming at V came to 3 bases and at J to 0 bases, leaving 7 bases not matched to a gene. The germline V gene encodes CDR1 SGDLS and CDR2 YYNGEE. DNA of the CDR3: TGTGCCAGCAGCGGATCTCCGGACAGGGCTAACTATGGCTACACCTTC. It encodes CASSGSPDRANYGYTF.

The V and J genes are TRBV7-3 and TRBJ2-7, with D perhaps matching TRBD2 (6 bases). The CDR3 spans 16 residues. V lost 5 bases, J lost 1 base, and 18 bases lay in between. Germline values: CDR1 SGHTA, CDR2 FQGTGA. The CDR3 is CASSPRPAGLSYEQYF. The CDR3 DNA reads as TGTGCCAGCAGCCCCCGCCCAGCGGGCTTATCCTACGAGCAGTACTTC. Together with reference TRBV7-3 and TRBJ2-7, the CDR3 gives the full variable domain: GAGVSQTPSNKVTEKGKYVELRCDPISGHTALYWYRQSLGQGPEFLIYFQGTGAADDSGLPNDRFFAVRPEGSVSTLKIQRTERGDSAVYLCASSPRPAGLSYEQYFGPGTRLTVT.

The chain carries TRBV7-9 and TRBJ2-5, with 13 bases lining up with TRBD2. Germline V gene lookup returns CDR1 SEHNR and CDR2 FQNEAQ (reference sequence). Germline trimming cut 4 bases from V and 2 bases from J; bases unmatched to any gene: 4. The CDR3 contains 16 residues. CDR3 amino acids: CASSSRTSGGQETQYF. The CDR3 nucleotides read TGTGCCAGCAGCTCGAGGACTAGCGGGGGACAAGAGACCCAGTACTTC.

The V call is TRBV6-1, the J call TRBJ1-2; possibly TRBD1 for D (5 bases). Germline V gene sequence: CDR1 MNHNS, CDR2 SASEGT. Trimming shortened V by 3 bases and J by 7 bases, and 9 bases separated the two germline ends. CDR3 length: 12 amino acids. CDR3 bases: TGTGCCAGCAGTGAGGGGGGGTTTGGCTACACCTTC. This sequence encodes CASSEGGFGYTF.

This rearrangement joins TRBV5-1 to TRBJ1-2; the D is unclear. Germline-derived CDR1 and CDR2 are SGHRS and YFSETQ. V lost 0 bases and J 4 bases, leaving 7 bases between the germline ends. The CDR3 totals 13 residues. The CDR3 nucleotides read TGCGCCAGCAGCTTGGACGTCCTCTATGGCTACACCTTC. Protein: CASSLDVLYGYTF.

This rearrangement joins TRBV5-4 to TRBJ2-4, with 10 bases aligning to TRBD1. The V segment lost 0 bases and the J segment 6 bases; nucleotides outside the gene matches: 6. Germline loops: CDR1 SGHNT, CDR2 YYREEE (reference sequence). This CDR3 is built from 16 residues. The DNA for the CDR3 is TGTGCCAGCAGCTTGGCCGACAGGGGGCGAGTAAACATTCAGTACTTC. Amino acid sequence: CASSLADRGRVNIQYF.

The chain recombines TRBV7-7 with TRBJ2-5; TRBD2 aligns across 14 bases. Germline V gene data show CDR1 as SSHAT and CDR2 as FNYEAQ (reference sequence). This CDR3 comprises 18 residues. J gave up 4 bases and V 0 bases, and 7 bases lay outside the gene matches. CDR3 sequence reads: CASSLAPTSGGAGETQYF. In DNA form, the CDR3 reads TGTGCCAGCAGCTTAGCCCCGACTAGCGGGGGGGCAGGAGAGACCCAGTACTTC.

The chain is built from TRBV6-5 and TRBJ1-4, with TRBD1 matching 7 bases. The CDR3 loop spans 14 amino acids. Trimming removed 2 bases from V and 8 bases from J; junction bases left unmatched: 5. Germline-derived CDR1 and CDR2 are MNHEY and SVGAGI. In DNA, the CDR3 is TGTGCCAGCAGTTACGACAGGGCTGGGGAAAAACTGTTTTTT. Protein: CASSYDRAGEKLFF.

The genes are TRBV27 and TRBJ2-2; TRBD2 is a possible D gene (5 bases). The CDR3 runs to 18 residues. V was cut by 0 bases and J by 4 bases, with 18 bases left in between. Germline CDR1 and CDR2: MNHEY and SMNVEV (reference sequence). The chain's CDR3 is CASSLSPVLVGVTGELFF. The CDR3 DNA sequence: TGTGCCAGCAGTTTATCCCCGGTGCTAGTCGGGGTCACCGGGGAGCTGTTTTTT.

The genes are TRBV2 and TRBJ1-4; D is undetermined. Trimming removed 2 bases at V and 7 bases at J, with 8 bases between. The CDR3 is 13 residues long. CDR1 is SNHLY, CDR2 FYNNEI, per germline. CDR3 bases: TGTGCCAGCAGTGAAAACTTAACTGAAAAACTGTTTTTT. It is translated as CASSENLTEKLFF. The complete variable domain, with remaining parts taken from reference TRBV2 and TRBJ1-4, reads EPEVTQTPSHQVTQMGQEVILRCVPISNHLYFYWYRQILGQKVEFLVSFYNNEISEKSEIFDDQFSVERPDGSNFTLKIRSTKLEDSAMYFCASSENLTEKLFFGSGTQLSVL.

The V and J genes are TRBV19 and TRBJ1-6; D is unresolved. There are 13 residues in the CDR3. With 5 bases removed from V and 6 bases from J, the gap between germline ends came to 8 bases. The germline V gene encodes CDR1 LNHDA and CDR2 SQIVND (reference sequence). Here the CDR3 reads CASSAQTNSPLHF. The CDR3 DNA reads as TGTGCCAGTAGTGCCCAGACTAATTCACCCCTCCACTTT.

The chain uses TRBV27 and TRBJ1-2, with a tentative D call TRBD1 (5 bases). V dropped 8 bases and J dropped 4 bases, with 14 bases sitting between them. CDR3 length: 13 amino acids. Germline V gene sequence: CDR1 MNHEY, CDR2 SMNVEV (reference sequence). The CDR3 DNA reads TGTGCCAGCGGCTCCGGGACGGGCTATGGCTACACCTTC. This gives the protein CASGSGTGYGYTF.

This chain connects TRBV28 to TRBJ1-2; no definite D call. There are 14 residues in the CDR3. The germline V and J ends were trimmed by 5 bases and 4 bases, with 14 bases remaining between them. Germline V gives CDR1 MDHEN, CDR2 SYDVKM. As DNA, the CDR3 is TGTGCCAGCAGTGGGCCGGCGGCCCTCTATGGCTACACCTTC. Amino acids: CASSGPAALYGYTF.

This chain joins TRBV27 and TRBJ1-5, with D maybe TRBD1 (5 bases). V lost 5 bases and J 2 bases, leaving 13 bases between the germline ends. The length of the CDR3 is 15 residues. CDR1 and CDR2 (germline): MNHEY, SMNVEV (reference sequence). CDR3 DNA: TGTGCCAGCAGTCCTACAGGAAGGGGCAATCAGCCCCAGCATTTT. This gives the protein CASSPTGRGNQPQHF.

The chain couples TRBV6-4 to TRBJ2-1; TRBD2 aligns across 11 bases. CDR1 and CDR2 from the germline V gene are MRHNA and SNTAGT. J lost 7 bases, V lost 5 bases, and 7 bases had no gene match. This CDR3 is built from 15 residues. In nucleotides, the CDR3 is TGTGCCAGCAGTTTAGCGGGGGGGTCGTGGAATGAGCAGTTCTTC. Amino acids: CASSLAGGSWNEQFF.